This T cell receptor (beta chain) was identified in a study of beta chain features in type 1 diabetes. About the study: Some 110,000,000 sorted cells were examined across all samples.

In regard to this clone: The target antigen is unknown.

It was via CD45RO/CCR7/CD25/CD127/CD95/CD27 that CD4+ naive, central memory, regulatory and stem cell-like memory cells were sorted. General observations from the study: A pattern of fewer insertions and more deletions at VDJ junctions was seen in type 1 diabetes patients. Within patients, naive, central memory and Treg TCRB repertoires seemed more similar than within healthy donors.

Isolated RNA was reverse transcribed in full, so expressed TCRB transcripts were sequenced. Repertoires were generated with immunoSEQ multiplex PCR, while TCRdb's copy carries only in-frame clones and drops some. The table lists just over 600,000 clones, roughly 15% of them singletons. Between the trimmed V and J ends, which lost 3 bases and 3 bases, there was a span of 14 bases. Germline V lookup: CDR1 KGHSH, CDR2 LQKENI. The CDR3 covers 15 residues. This sequence joins TRBV18 and TRBJ1-1; the D gene is possibly TRBD1 (6 bases). Sequenced input: naive CD4+ T cells from blood. This sequence originates from a man aged 18 to 29 in good health. The chain's CDR3 is CASSPIGGLDTEAFF. The CDR3 DNA reads as TGTGCCAGCTCACCTATTGGGGGGCTGGACACTGAAGCTTTCTTT.